This T cell receptor (beta chain) was sequenced for a study of T cell repertoires in cytomegalovirus infection. Study details: The public TCR beta signatures pointed to both CMV infection and matching HLA type. Study-level points and caveats: HLA-C-restricted, CMV-specific TCR beta clonotypes were dominant ex vivo.

TCRdb itself ran the reads through MiXCR, one entry per CDR3 protein. The sample contains some 800,000 distinct CDR3 sequences, around a third of which appear only once. Concerning this clonotype itself: Its antigen remains unidentified.

J lost 3 bases, V lost 2 bases, and 11 bases had no gene match. Germline assignment: CDR1 SGHRS and CDR2 YFSETQ. The CDR3 is 18 residues long. This chain links TRBV5-1 with TRBJ2-5; 12 nucleotides agree with TRBD2. This receptor was taken from a human donor in good health (CMV status not recorded). Some clones in this sample may be carry-over from other donors' samples. Sequencing used cultured CD8+ T cells from PBMCs, obtained from culture after CMV antigen stimulation. CDR3: CASSLPTSGGPLEETQYF. The CDR3, as DNA: TGCGCCAGCAGCTTACCAACTAGCGGGGGGCCCCTCGAAGAGACCCAGTACTTC.